The entry that follows covers one T cell receptor (beta chain) sequence. The data belong to a study of blood T cell repertoires in COVID-19. TCRdb's table, derived via immunoSEQ multiplex PCR, lists solely in-frame clones and lacks some. The profile covers some 240,000 clones, with approximately 88% appearing a single time and 2.5% to 4% taken by the ten largest. The study recruited exposed participants who had met a COVID-19 case within 2 weeks before entry. Trimming removed 10 bases from V and 4 bases from J; junction bases left unmatched: 7. The CDR3 is 15 amino acids. Germline V gene lookup returns CDR1 SGHNT and CDR2 YYREEE (reference sequence).

The receptor's source is a woman aged 40 to 55 who had been exposed to COVID-19. The rearrangement uses TRBV5-4 and TRBJ2-1; TRBD2 aligns across 14 bases. The sequenced sample was PBMCs or T cells enriched from blood (not recorded which). As DNA, the CDR3 is TGTGCCTTCCGGACTAGCGGGGGGACTTACAATGAGCAGTTCTTC. It specifies CAFRTSGGTYNEQFF.